The clone carrying this T cell receptor beta chain was found a few times. The data were obtained in a study of Graves' ophthalmopathy and Graves' hyperthyroidism. The overall study: Peripheral blood samples were taken at initial diagnosis, before any treatment.

CDR1 and CDR2 from the germline V gene are ENHRY and SYGVKD. The CDR3 has 18 residues. V was cut by 6 bases and J by 0 bases, with 24 bases left in between. RNA transcripts were the source from which TCR beta CDR3 regions were amplified. The first-round RT-PCR employed HTBI primers together with the Qiagen OneStep RT-PCR kit. A multiplex PCR was then performed as the second round. TCRdb re-analysed the multiplex PCR reads in MiXCR, keeping a single row per CDR3 protein. The sample holds 600,000 to 950,000 distinct CDR3 sequences, approximately 40% seen once. The diagnosis combined clinical symptoms, thyroxine, TRAb, thyroid ultrasound and orbital computed tomography scans.

The rearrangement links TRBV10-3 to TRBJ2-7; tentative D call: TRBD1 (9 bases). The sequenced material came from peripheral blood. This receptor was obtained from an adult man with Graves' ophthalmopathy. CDR3 loop: CAISRDRVESGSSYEQYF. The CDR3 DNA reads as TGTGCCATCAGCAGGGACAGGGTCGAAAGCGGGAGCTCCTACGAGCAGTACTTC.